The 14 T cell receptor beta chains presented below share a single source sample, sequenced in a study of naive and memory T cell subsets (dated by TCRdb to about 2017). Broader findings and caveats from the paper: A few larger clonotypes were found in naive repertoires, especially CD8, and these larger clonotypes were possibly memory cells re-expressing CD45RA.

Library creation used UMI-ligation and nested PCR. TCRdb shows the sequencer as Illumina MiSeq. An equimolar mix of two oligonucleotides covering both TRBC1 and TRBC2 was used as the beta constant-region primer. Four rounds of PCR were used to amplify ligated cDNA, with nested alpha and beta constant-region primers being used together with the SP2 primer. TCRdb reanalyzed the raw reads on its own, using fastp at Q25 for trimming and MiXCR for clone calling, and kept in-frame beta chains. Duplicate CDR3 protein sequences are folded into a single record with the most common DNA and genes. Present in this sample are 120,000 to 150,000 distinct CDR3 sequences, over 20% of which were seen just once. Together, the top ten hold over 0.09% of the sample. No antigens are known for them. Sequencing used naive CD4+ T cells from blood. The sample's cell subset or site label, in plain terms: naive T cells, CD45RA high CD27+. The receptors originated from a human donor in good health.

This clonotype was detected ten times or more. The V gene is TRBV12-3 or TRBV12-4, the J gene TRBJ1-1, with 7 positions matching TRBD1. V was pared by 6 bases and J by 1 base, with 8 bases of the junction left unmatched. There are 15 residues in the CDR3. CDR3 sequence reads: CASSPQGSRNTEAFF. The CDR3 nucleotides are TGTGCCAGCAGCCCACAGGGGAGTAGGAACACTGAAGCTTTCTTT.

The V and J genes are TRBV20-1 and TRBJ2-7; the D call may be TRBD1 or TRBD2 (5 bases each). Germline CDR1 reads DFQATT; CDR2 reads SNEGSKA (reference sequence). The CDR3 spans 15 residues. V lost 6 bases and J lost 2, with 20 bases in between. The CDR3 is CSAQPPGRPPYEQYF. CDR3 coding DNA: TGCAGTGCACAGCCGCCGGGACGTCCCCCCTACGAGCAGTACTTC.

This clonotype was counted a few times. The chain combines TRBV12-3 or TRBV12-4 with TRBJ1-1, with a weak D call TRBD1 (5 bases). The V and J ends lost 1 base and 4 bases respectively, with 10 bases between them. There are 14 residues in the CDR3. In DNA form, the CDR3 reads TGTGCCAGCAGTTTAGTCGGGGGAGGCACTGAAGCTTTCTTT. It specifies CASSLVGGGTEAFF.

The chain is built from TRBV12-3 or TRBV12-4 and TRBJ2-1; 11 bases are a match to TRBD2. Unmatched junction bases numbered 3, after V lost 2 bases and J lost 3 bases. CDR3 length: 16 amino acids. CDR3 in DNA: TGTGCCAGCAGTTTAACTAGCGGGAGACGCTACAATGAGCAGTTCTTC. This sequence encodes CASSLTSGRRYNEQFF.

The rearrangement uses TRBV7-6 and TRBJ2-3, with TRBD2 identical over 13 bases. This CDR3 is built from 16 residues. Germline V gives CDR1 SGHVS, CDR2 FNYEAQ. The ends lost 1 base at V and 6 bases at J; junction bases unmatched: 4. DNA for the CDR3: TGTGCCAGCAGCTTAGGGACTAGCGGGGGCATCGATACGCAGTATTTT. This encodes CASSLGTSGGIDTQYF.

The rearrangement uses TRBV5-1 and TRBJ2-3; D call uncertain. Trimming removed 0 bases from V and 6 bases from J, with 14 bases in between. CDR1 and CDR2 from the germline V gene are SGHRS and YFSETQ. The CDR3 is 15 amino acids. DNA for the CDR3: TGCGCCAGCAGCTTGGAATGGGGTTCCCGGGATACGCAGTATTTT. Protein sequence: CASSLEWGSRDTQYF.

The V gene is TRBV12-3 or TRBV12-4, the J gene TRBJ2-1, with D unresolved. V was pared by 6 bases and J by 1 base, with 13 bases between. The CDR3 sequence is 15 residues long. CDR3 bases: TGTGCCAGCAGACCCGTGGGTGAATCCTACAATGAGCAGTTCTTC. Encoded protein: CASRPVGESYNEQFF.

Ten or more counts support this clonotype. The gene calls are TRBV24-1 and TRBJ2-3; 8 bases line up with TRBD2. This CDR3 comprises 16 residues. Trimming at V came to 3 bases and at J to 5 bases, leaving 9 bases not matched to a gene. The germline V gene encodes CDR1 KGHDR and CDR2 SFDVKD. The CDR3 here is CATSDPRSGKEDTQYF. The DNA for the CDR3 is TGTGCCACCAGTGATCCGCGTAGCGGGAAAGAAGATACGCAGTATTTT.

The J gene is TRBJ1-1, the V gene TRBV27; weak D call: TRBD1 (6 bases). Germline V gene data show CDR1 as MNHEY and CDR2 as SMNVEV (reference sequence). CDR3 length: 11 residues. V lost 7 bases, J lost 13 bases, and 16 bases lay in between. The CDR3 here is CASMGAGRVFF. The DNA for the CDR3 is TGTGCCAGCATGGGGGCAGGGAGGGTTTTCTTT.

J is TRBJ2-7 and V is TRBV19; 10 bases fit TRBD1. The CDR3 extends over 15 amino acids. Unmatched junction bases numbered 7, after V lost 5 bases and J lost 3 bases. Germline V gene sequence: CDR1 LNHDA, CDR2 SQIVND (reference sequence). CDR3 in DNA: TGTGCCAGTAGTCCGAGGGGACAGGGGTACTACGAGCAGTACTTC. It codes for CASSPRGQGYYEQYF.

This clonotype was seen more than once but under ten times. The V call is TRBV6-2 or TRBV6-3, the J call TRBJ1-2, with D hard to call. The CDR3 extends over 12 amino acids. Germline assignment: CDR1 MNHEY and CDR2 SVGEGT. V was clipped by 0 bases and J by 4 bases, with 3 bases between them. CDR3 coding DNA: TGTGCCAGCAGTTACTCGTTCTATGGCTACACCTTC. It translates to CASSYSFYGYTF.

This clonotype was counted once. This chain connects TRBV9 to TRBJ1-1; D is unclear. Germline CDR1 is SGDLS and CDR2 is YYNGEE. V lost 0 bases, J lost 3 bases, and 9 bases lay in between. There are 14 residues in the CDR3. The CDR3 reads CASSVVESHTEAFF. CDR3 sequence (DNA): TGTGCCAGCAGCGTAGTGGAGTCGCACACTGAAGCTTTCTTT.

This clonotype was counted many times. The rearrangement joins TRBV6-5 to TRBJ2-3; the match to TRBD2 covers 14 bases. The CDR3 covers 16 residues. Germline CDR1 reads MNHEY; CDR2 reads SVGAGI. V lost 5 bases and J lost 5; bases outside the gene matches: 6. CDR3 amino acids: CASSKGLAGVKDTQYF. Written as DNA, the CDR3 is TGTGCCAGCAGTAAGGGACTAGCGGGAGTGAAAGATACGCAGTATTTT.

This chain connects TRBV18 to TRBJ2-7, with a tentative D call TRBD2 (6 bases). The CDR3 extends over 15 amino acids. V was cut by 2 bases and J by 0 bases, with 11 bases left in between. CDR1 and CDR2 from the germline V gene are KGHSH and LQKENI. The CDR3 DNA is TGTGCCAGCTCACCAAGCGGGTCGAGCTCCTACGAGCAGTACTTC. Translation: CASSPSGSSSYEQYF.